What follows describes a single T cell receptor (beta chain). The data stem from a study of blood T cells in healthy people across ages. Germline trimming cut 4 bases from V and 11 bases from J; bases unmatched to any gene: 18. CDR3 size: 16 residues. CDR1 and CDR2 from the germline V gene are SGHRS and YFSETQ. Alongside a J-beta primer mix, a sample-barcoded 5' primer served in a second PCR lasting roughly 6 to 11 cycles. TCRdb re-analysed the 5' RACE reads in MiXCR, keeping a single row per CDR3 protein. The sample lists 1.5 million to 2 million distinct CDR3 sequences, about two fifths occurring once.

The chain uses TRBV5-1 and TRBJ2-5; 9 bases match TRBD2. This receptor was obtained from a human donor in good health. The sequenced sample was blood. CDR3 in amino acids: CASSGGLLAGLNEQYF. Written as DNA, the CDR3 is TGCGCCAGCAGCGGTGGATTGCTAGCGGGGCTGAATGAGCAGTACTTC.